This entry concerns a single TCR beta chain. CDR3 length equals 16 residues. Germline-derived CDR1 and CDR2 are SEHNR and FQNEAQ (reference sequence). The V gene lost 4 bases and the J gene lost 3 bases, with 16 bases spanning the gap. The sample originates from a study of T-cell memory formation after mild COVID-19. TCRdb processed the 5' RACE reads anew with MiXCR; each CDR3 protein has one entry. The repertoire holds more than 80,000 distinct CDR3 sequences, with roughly an eighth as singletons. This sequence joins TRBV7-9 and TRBJ2-1, with D perhaps matching TRBD1 or TRBD2 (7 bases each). What was sequenced was PBMCs or a T cell subset sorted from them (not recorded which). This sequence originates from an adult woman who had mild COVID-19 (a few samples of this study predate the infection). Cell type and time point are not known. CDR3 region: CASSSETGRGYNEQFF. Here the CDR3 DNA reads TGTGCCAGCAGCTCAGAGACAGGGAGGGGCTACAATGAGCAGTTCTTC.